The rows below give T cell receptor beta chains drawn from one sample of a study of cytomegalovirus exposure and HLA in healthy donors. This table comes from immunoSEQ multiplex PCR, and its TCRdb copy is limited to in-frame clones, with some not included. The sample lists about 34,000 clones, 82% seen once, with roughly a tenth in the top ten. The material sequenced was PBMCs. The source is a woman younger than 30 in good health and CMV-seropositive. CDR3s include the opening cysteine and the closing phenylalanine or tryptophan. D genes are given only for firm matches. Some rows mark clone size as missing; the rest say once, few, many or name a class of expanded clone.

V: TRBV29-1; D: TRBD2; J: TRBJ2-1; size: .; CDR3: CSVPGLAPWKFF; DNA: TGCAGCGTTCCGGGACTAGCGCCCTGGAAGTTCTTC
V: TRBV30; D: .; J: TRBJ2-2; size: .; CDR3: CAWSVSPTTVTGELFF; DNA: TGTGCCTGGAGTGTAAGCCCTACAACAGTCACCGGGGAGCTGTTTTTT
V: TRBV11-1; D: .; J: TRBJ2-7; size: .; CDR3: CASSLSDYEQYF; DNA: TGTGCCAGCAGCTTATCAGATTACGAGCAGTACTTC
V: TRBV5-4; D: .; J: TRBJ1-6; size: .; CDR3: CASSLQGVNSPLHF; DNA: TGTGCCAGCAGCTTACAGGGAGTCAATTCACCCCTCCACTTT
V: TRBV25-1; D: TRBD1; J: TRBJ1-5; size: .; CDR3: CASSNGTVTTGQPQHF; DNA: TGTGCCAGCAGTAACGGGACAGTTACAACAGGACAGCCCCAGCATTTT
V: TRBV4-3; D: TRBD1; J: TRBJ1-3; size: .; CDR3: CASSQGTGAGNTIYF; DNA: TGCGCCAGCAGCCAAGGGACAGGAGCCGGAAACACCATATATTTT
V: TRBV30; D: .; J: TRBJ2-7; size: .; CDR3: CAWRPGLVGYEQYF; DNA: TGTGCCTGGAGGCCGGGACTGGTTGGTTACGAGCAGTACTTC
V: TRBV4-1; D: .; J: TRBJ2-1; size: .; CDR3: CASSQVGGSYNEQFF; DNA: TGCGCCAGCAGCCAAGTCGGGGGCTCCTACAATGAGCAGTTCTTC
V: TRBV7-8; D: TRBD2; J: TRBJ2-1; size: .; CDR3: CASSLIPIAGPTNYNEQFF; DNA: TGTGCCAGCAGCTTGATCCCAATAGCGGGACCGACAAACTACAATGAGCAGTTCTTC
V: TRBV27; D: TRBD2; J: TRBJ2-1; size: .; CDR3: CASSPWGLAGGNNEQFF; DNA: TGTGCCAGCAGCCCCTGGGGACTAGCGGGAGGAAACAATGAGCAGTTCTTC
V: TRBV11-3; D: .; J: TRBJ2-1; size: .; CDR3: CASSLGVWGRNYEQFF; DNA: TGTGCCAGCAGCTTAGGGGTTTGGGGGAGGAATTATGAGCAGTTCTTC
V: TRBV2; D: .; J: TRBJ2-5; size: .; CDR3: CASGGGPQETQYF; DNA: TGTGCCAGCGGTGGCGGGCCGCAAGAGACCCAGTACTTC
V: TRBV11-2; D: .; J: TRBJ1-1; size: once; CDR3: CASSLEGGREDTEAFF; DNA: TGTGCCAGCAGCTTAGAGGGCGGTCGGGAGGACACTGAAGCTTTCTTT
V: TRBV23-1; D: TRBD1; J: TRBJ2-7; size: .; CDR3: CASRPRTGHSYEQYF; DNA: TGCGCCAGCAGGCCCCGGACAGGGCACTCCTACGAGCAGTACTTC
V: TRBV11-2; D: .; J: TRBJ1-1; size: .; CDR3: CASSLGRGNTEAFF; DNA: TGTGCCAGCAGCTTGGGGAGGGGGAACACTGAAGCTTTCTTT
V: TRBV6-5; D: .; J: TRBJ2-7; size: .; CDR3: CASTQTGLVSEQYF; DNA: TGTGCCAGCACCCAGACAGGCCTGGTGAGCGAGCAGTACTTC
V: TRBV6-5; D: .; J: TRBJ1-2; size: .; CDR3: CASTQWGVNYGYTF; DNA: TGTGCCAGCACACAATGGGGAGTTAACTATGGCTACACCTTC
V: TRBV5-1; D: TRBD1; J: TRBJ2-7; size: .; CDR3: CASSSRQGAYEQYF; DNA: TGCGCCAGCAGCTCTCGACAGGGGGCCTACGAGCAGTACTTC
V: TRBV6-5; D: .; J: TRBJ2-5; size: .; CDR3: CASSQTGGVRETQYF; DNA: TGTGCCAGCAGTCAGACAGGTGGGGTTAGAGAGACCCAGTACTTC
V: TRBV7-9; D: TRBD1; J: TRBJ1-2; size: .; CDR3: CASSLDASDRRYGYTF; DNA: TGTGCCAGCAGCTTGGATGCCTCGGACAGGAGATATGGCTACACCTTC
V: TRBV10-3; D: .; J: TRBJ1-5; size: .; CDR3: CAISESGGAGQPQHF; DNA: TGTGCCATCAGTGAGTCGGGGGGGGCGGGTCAGCCCCAGCATTTT
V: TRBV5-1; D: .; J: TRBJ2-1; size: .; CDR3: CASSLGPQANEQFF; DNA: TGCGCCAGCAGCTTGGGACCCCAGGCCAATGAGCAGTTCTTC
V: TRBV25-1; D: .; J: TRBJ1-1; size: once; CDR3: CASTTGVGTEAFF; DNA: TGTGCCAGCACGACGGGGGTAGGGACTGAAGCTTTCTTT